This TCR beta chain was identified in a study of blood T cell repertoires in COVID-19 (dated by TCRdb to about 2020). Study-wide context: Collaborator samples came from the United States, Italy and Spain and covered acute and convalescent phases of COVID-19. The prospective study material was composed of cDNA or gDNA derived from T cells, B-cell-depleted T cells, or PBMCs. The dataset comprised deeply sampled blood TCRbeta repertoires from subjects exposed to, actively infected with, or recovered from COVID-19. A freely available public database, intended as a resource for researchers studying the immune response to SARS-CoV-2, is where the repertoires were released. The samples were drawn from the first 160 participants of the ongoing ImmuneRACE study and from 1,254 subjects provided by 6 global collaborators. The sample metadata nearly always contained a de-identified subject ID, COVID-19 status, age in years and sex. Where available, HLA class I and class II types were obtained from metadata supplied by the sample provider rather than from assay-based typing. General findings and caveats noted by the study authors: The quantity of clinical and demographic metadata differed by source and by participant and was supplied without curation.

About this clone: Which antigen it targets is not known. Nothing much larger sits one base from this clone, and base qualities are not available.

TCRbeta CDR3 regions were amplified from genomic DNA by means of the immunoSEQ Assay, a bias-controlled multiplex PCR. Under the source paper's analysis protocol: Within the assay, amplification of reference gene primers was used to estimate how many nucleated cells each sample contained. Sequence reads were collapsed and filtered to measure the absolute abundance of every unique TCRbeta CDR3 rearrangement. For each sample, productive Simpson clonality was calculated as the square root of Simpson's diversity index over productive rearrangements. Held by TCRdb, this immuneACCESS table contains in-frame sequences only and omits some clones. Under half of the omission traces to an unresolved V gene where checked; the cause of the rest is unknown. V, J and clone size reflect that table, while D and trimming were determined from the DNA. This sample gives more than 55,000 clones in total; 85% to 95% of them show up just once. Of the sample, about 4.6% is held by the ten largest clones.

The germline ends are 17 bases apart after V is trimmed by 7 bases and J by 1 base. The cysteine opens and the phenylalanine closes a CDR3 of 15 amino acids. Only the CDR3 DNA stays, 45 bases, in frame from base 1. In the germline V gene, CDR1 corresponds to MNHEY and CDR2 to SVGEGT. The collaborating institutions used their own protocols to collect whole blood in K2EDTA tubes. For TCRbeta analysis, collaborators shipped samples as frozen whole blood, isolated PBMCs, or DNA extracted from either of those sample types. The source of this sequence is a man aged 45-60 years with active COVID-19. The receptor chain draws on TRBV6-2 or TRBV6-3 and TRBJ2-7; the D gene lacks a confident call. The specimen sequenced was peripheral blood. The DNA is TGTGCCAGCATCCCCTCGCCCAGTCGTTCCTACGAGCAGTACTTC. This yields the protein CASIPSPSRSYEQYF.